This T cell receptor beta chain was recovered during a study of OX40 agonist ivuxolimab in advanced cancers. Study-level background: As their treatment, patients were administered ivuxolimab, an agonistic anti-OX40 (CD134) antibody. Points from the study as a whole: On average, CD8+ T cells showed a greater number of expanded clones than CD4+. Those patients achieving a partial response at 0.1-3.0 mg/kg showed among the lowest clonal expansion.

A word on this clone: Its antigen is not identified.

Sequencing was performed with immunoSEQ multiplex PCR; in TCRdb, only in-frame clones are kept and a portion is missing. The sample gives some 80,000 clones, around nine tenths of which show up once; roughly 4.9% is in the top ten. Trimming pared 0 bases from V and 4 bases from J, leaving 13 bases between. Germline V gene data show CDR1 as SGHTA and CDR2 as FQGNSA. CDR3 length: 15 residues. The starting material was CD4+ or CD8+ T cells sorted from blood, obtained in a trial of the OX40 agonist ivuxolimab. The gene calls are TRBV7-2 and TRBJ2-7, with TRBD2 as a possible D gene (5 bases). This sequence was found in an adult with an advanced solid tumor such as melanoma, head and neck, liver or kidney cancer. CDR3: CASSLAGDYVYEQYF. DNA for the CDR3: TGTGCCAGCAGCTTAGCAGGTGACTATGTGTACGAGCAGTACTTC.